Below, 6 T cell receptor beta chains from the same sample are listed, as sequenced in a study of T cell repertoires in cytomegalovirus infection. TCRdb called the reads again in MiXCR, with one record for every CDR3 protein. The table records nearly 450,000 distinct CDR3 sequences, approximately 33% of them present only once. Source material: PBMCs. All receptors come from a human donor in good health (CMV status not recorded). Some clones in this sample may be carry-over from other donors' samples.

This clonotype was seen many times. In nucleotides, the CDR3 is TGCGCCAGCAGCCAAGATGGGTGGACTGAAGCTTTCTTT. Its translation: CASSQDGWTEAFF. V and J are TRBV4-1 and TRBJ1-1, with unresolved D. Trimming cost V 0 bases and J 5 bases, with 7 bases left between them. The CDR3 loop spans 13 amino acids. Germline V gene data show CDR1 as MGHRA and CDR2 as YSYEKL.

V and J are TRBV29-1 and TRBJ2-6; D might be TRBD1 or TRBD2, each matching 5 bases. In germline, CDR1 is SQVTM, CDR2 ANQGSEA. CDR3 size: 14 residues. Trimming left V 1 base short and J 1 base short, with 5 bases between. The CDR3 DNA reads as TGCAGCGTTGAAGGGGGGTCTGGGGCCAACGTCCTGACTTTC. Translated: CSVEGGSGANVLTF.

This clonotype appeared many times. V is TRBV7-6 and J is TRBJ2-7, with D unclear. Looked up from germline, CDR1 is SGHVS and CDR2 is FNYEAQ. The CDR3 extends over 14 amino acids. Deletions cut 4 bases from V and 0 bases from J, with 10 bases between. The CDR3 loop is CASSSVETSYEQYF. CDR3 coding DNA: TGTGCCAGCAGCTCAGTGGAAACCTCCTACGAGCAGTACTTC.

Only a few counts were recorded for this clonotype. The rearrangement joins TRBV20-1 to TRBJ1-5; no reliable D call. CDR3 length: 14 amino acids. Germline V gene data show CDR1 as DFQATT and CDR2 as SNEGSKA (reference sequence). V lost 3 bases and J lost 0, with 9 bases in between. This chain's CDR3 is CSASGAISNQPQHF. For the CDR3, the DNA is TGCAGTGCTAGCGGCGCCATTAGCAATCAGCCCCAGCATTTT.

The chain couples TRBV28 to TRBJ1-1; TRBD1 might be the D (6 bases). Germline loops: CDR1 MDHEN, CDR2 SYDVKM. This CDR3 region has 14 residues. V was cut by 6 bases and J by 1 base, with 12 bases left in between. CDR3 region: CASRAGTPNTEAFF. CDR3 in DNA: TGTGCCAGCAGGGCCGGGACACCGAACACTGAAGCTTTCTTT.

As concerns this clonotype: This may stem from a read error, because a much larger clone lies one nucleotide away. Since the CDR3 does not end with the conserved phenylalanine or tryptophan, this likely comes from a read error. V and J are TRBV7-8 and TRBJ2-7; tentatively, D is TRBD1 (5 bases). This CDR3 region has 14 residues. CDR1 and CDR2 (germline): SGHVS, FQNEAQ. The V and J ends lost 1 base and 4 bases respectively, with 11 bases between them. The CDR3 reads CASSLEDTLYEQYL. The CDR3, as DNA: TGTGCCAGCAGCTTAGAGGACACCCTTTACGAGCAGTACTTA.